This T cell receptor (beta chain) was recorded in a study of blood T cell repertoires in COVID-19. Study background: PBMCs, B-cell-depleted T cells, or T cells were the source of the cDNA or gDNA that made up the material.

Trimming cost V 0 bases and J 6 bases, with 15 bases left between them. This CDR3 region has 16 residues. Germline CDR1 is SGHVS and CDR2 is FQNEAQ. The Seattle patients, enrolled during active infection, were followed longitudinally. Data came from immunoSEQ multiplex PCR; TCRdb stores just in-frame clones and leaves some out. The profile covers roughly 400,000 clones, with about 89% appearing a single time and 2.3% taken by the ten largest. The sample comprised peripheral blood. This chain uses TRBV7-8 with TRBJ1-5; D is perhaps TRBD1 (5 bases). This receptor was taken from an older woman with COVID-19, enrolled during active disease. In DNA, the CDR3 is TGTGCCAGCAGCTTAGCGTCAAGGGCGCAGGGTCAGCCCCAGCATTTT. Its translation is CASSLASRAQGQPQHF.